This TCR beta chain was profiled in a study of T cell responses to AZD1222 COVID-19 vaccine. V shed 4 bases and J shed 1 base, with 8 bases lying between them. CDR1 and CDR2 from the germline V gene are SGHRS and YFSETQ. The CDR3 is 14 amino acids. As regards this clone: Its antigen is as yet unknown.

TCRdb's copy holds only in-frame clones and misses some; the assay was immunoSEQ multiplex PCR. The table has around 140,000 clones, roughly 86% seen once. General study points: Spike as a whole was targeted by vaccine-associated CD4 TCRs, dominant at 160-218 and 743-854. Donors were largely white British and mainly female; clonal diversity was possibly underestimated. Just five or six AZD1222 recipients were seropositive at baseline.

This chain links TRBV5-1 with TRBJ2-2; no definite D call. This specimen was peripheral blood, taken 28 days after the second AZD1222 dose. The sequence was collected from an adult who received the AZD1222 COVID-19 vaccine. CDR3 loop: CASSLRQNTGELFF. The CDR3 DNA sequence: TGCGCCAGCAGCCTCCGACAGAACACCGGGGAGCTGTTTTTT.